Listed below are T cell receptor beta chains from one sample, sequenced in a study of T cells in Graves' hyperthyroidism and ophthalmopathy. One entry per CDR3 protein, called by TCRdb with MiXCR from the multiplex PCR reads. The sample shows about 400,000 distinct CDR3 sequences, approximately 15% of them seen only once. What was sequenced was blood. These receptors came from a young man with Graves' ophthalmopathy. Both conserved end residues are part of each CDR3. D genes are given only for firm matches. The size of a clone is reported for some rows only, either as once, few or many, or as a class for expanded clones.

D gene	V gene	J gene	clone size	CDR3 protein	CDR3 DNA
TRBD1	TRBV5-1	TRBJ1-2	many	CASSSGTGYYGYTF	TGCGCCAGCAGCTCCGGGACAGGGTACTATGGCTACACCTTC
-	TRBV20-1	TRBJ1-5	-	CSARGGRRDQPQHF	TGCAGTGCTAGAGGGGGGCGGCGAGATCAGCCCCAGCATTTT
TRBD2	TRBV7-2	TRBJ2-3	-	CASSSPSGSTDTQYF	TGTGCCAGCAGCTCGCCTAGCGGGAGTACAGATACGCAGTATTTT
-	TRBV24-1	TRBJ1-5	many	CATSDSPGSNQPQHF	TGTGCCACCAGTGATTCTCCAGGGAGCAATCAGCCCCAGCATTTT
TRBD2	TRBV4-2	TRBJ2-3	many	CASSQDRGGPDTQYF	TGTGCCAGCAGCCAAGATCGGGGGGGCCCAGATACGCAGTATTTT
-	TRBV6-1	TRBJ2-5	many	CASSDLDGGIMRETQYF	TGTGCCAGCAGCGACTTAGATGGCGGGATTATGAGGGAGACCCAGTACTTC
-	TRBV20-1	TRBJ1-5	many	CSARGRLGRSNQPQHF	TGCAGTGCTAGGGGGAGACTGGGCCGTAGCAATCAGCCCCAGCATTTT
-	TRBV6-1	TRBJ2-7	many	CASSGLPHQPYEQYF	TGTGCCAGCAGTGGCCTGCCTCATCAACCCTACGAGCAGTACTTC
-	TRBV18	TRBJ1-6	many	CASSPEREPNSPLHF	TGTGCCAGCTCCCCGGAGCGGGAGCCAAATTCACCCCTCCACTTT
TRBD1	TRBV6-1	TRBJ2-7	many	CASSEPRQGRYEQYF	TGTGCCAGCAGTGAACCGAGACAGGGAAGGTACGAGCAGTACTTC
TRBD2	TRBV7-9	TRBJ2-4	many	CASSFSTAGSSKNIQYF	TGTGCCAGCAGCTTTTCGACAGCGGGGAGCTCTAAAAACATTCAGTACTTC
-	TRBV30	TRBJ2-5	many	CAWREGSLQETQYF	TGTGCCTGGCGAGAGGGGTCCCTTCAAGAGACCCAGTACTTC
-	TRBV24-1	TRBJ2-7	-	CAASDSEGQREQYF	TGTGCCGCCAGTGATTCAGAGGGGCAGAGGGAGCAGTACTTC
TRBD1	TRBV13	TRBJ2-7	many	CASSWGQGTYEQYF	TGTGCCAGCAGCTGGGGACAGGGTACCTACGAGCAGTACTTC
-	TRBV12-3/TRBV12-4	TRBJ2-7	few	CASSTGGLSYEQYF	TGTGCCAGCAGCACTGGCGGTCTCTCCTACGAGCAGTACTTC
-	TRBV5-6	TRBJ2-7	few	CASSFPGEGEQYF	TGTGCCAGCAGCTTCCCAGGGGAGGGGGAGCAGTACTTC
TRBD1	TRBV6-9	TRBJ1-1	-	CASSYPGTGSNVRRGNTEAFF	TGTGCCAGCAGCTACCCCGGGACAGGCTCCAACGTAAGGCGGGGGAACACTGAAGCTTTCTTT
TRBD1	TRBV20-1	TRBJ2-3	-	CSARGQGRTDTQYF	TGCAGTGCTCGAGGACAGGGCCGCACAGATACGCAGTATTTT
-	TRBV11-1	TRBJ1-2	many	CASSFSAPDSVYGYTF	TGTGCCAGCAGCTTCTCAGCCCCGGATTCGGTCTATGGCTACACCTTC
-	TRBV5-4	TRBJ1-2	many	CASSPDQGYGYTF	TGTGCCAGCAGCCCGGATCAGGGCTATGGCTACACCTTC
-	TRBV7-9	TRBJ2-7	many	CASSAPASYEQYF	TGTGCCAGCAGCGCCCCGGCGTCCTACGAGCAGTACTTC
TRBD1	TRBV19	TRBJ1-2	few	CASSRGQANYGYTF	TGTGCCAGTTCTAGGGGGCAAGCTAACTATGGCTACACCTTC
-	TRBV12-3/TRBV12-4	TRBJ1-1	many	CASSFLRRNTEAFF	TGTGCCAGCAGTTTTCTCCGACGAAACACTGAAGCTTTCTTT
TRBD1	TRBV24-1	TRBJ1-2	many	CATSDRGQGASGYTF	TGTGCCACCAGTGACCGGGGACAGGGGGCCTCTGGCTACACCTTC
TRBD2	TRBV20-1	TRBJ2-5	few	CSANLGGETQYF	TGCAGTGCTAACCTCGGGGGGGAGACCCAGTACTTC
-	TRBV9	TRBJ1-5	-	CASSVGGVGNQPQHF	TGTGCCAGCAGCGTAGGGGGCGTGGGCAATCAGCCCCAGCATTTT
TRBD2	TRBV9	TRBJ2-7	many	CASSVGGGPHEQYF	TGTGCCAGCAGCGTAGGGGGAGGGCCCCACGAGCAGTACTTC
TRBD1	TRBV27	TRBJ2-2	-	CASSLKTGGDTGELFF	TGTGCCAGCAGCCTTAAGACAGGGGGGGACACCGGGGAGCTGTTTTTT
TRBD2	TRBV18	TRBJ2-1	few	CASSPGSGAYNEQFF	TGTGCCAGCTCACCAGGGAGCGGGGCGTACAATGAGCAGTTCTTC
TRBD1	TRBV7-9	TRBJ2-2	many	CAARPGQGFAGELFF	TGTGCCGCAAGGCCGGGACAGGGTTTCGCCGGGGAGCTGTTTTTT
TRBD2	TRBV7-2	TRBJ2-7	many	CASSLAPRTSPDYEQYF	TGTGCCAGCAGCTTAGCGCCGAGGACTAGCCCTGACTACGAGCAGTACTTC
-	TRBV30	TRBJ1-1	many	CAWSVMIRNTEAFF	TGTGCCTGGAGTGTAATGATCAGAAACACTGAAGCTTTCTTT
TRBD1	TRBV7-9	TRBJ1-2	many	CASSSRLTGGYGYTF	TGTGCCAGCAGCTCCCGCCTAACAGGGGGGTATGGCTACACCTTC
TRBD2	TRBV3-1	TRBJ2-3	many	CASSPGTTFMDTQYF	TGTGCCAGCAGCCCCGGGACTACCTTTATGGATACGCAGTATTTT
-	TRBV29-1	TRBJ2-6	-	CSVEWGISGANVLTF	TGCAGCGTTGAATGGGGCATCTCTGGGGCCAACGTCCTGACTTTC
TRBD1	TRBV30	TRBJ1-2	few	CAWSRQGRDYGYAF	TGTGCCTGGAGTCGACAGGGTCGGGACTATGGCTACGCCTTC
-	TRBV9	TRBJ2-5	-	CASSQGRSRTQYF	TGTGCCAGCAGCCAAGGAAGGTCCAGGACCCAGTACTTC
-	TRBV6-1	TRBJ1-1	many	CASSETGMGSEAFF	TGTGCCAGCAGTGAAACAGGGATGGGCTCTGAAGCTTTCTTT
-	TRBV20-1	TRBJ1-2	few	CSASDRDYGYTF	TGCAGTGCTTCAGACAGAGACTATGGCTACACCTTC
-	TRBV7-9	TRBJ2-3	many	CASSTSLDTQYF	TGTGCCAGCAGCACTAGCCTAGATACGCAGTATTTT
-	TRBV4-1	TRBJ2-1	many	CASSQVGRTQFF	TGCGCCAGCAGCCAAGTAGGCAGGACACAGTTCTTC
-	TRBV24-1	TRBJ2-1	many	CATSDLRTGSYNEQFF	TGTGCCACCAGTGATTTGCGCACAGGGTCTTACAATGAGCAGTTCTTC
-	TRBV2	TRBJ1-1	many	CASSATVVGRDTEAFF	TGTGCCAGCAGCGCGACCGTCGTCGGGAGGGACACTGAAGCTTTCTTT
TRBD2	TRBV27	TRBJ2-7	many	CASSRVAGAAYEQYF	TGTGCCAGCAGTAGAGTAGCGGGGGCCGCCTACGAGCAGTACTTC
-	TRBV18	TRBJ2-1	many	CASSPTGTTSGEQFF	TGTGCCAGCTCACCTACCGGGACCACCTCGGGTGAGCAGTTCTTC
-	TRBV28	TRBJ2-2	-	CASSASGYGLAGELFF	TGTGCCAGCAGTGCCTCAGGGTATGGGCTCGCCGGGGAGCTGTTTTTT
TRBD2	TRBV10-3	TRBJ2-7	many	CAISDGTSGEQYF	TGTGCCATCAGTGACGGGACTAGCGGCGAGCAGTACTTC
TRBD2	TRBV11-3	TRBJ2-3	many	CASSWVAGGTSTDTQYF	TGTGCCAGCAGCTGGGTAGCGGGGGGCACTAGCACAGATACGCAGTATTTT
-	TRBV7-2	TRBJ2-3	many	CASSADRYTDTQYF	TGTGCCAGCAGCGCAGACAGATACACAGATACGCAGTATTTT
TRBD1	TRBV27	TRBJ1-2	many	CASGKTGTYGYTF	TGTGCCAGCGGGAAGACAGGGACCTATGGCTACACCTTC
TRBD1	TRBV16	TRBJ1-5	many	CASSMDRGSNQPQHF	TGTGCCAGCAGCATGGACAGGGGGTCCAATCAGCCCCAGCATTTT
-	TRBV11-2	TRBJ1-6	few	CASGLGDTLGPLHF	TGTGCCAGCGGGCTAGGCGACACCCTAGGACCCCTCCACTTT
TRBD1	TRBV7-9	TRBJ2-5	-	CASSHRGSQETQYF	TGTGCCAGCAGCCACAGGGGTTCCCAAGAGACCCAGTACTTC